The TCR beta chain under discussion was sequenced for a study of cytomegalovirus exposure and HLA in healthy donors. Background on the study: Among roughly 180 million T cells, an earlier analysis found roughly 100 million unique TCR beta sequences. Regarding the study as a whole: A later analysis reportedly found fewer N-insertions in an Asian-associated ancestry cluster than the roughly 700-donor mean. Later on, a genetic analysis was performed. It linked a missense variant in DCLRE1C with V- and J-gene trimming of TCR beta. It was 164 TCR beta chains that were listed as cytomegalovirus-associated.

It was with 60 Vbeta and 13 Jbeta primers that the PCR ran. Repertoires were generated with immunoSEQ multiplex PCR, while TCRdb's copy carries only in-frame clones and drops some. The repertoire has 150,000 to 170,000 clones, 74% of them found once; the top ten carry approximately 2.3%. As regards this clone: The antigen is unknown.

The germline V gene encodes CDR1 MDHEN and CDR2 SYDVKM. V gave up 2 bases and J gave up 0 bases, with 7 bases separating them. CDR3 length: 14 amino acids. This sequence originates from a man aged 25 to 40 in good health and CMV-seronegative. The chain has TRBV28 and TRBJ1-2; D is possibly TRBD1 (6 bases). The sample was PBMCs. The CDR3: CASSLQGTNYGYTF. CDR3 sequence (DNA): TGTGCCAGCAGTTTACAGGGGACTAACTATGGCTACACCTTC.